Each of the 2 T cell receptor beta chains below was sequenced from the same sample in a study of shared clonotypes between healthy human individuals. Libraries were prepared by immunoSEQ multiplex PCR; TCRdb keeps only in-frame clonotypes and omits some of them. The sample shows roughly 330,000 clones, 74% of them seen only once. Sequenced input: memory CD4+ T cells sorted from blood. Subset specified: CD45RA-negative fraction. These receptors originate from a man aged 30 to 45 in good health.

The V gene is TRBV10-3, the J gene TRBJ2-3; 14 bases are a match to TRBD2. In germline, CDR1 is ENHRY, CDR2 SYGVKD. Unmatched junction bases numbered 4, after V lost 4 bases and J lost 4 bases. CDR3 length: 16 amino acids. In nucleotides, the CDR3 is TGTGCCATCAGTGGGACTAGCGGGAGGATGGCAGATACGCAGTATTTT. Translation gives CAISGTSGRMADTQYF.

The rearrangement uses TRBV7-9 and TRBJ2-1; tentatively, D is TRBD2 (7 bases). Germline assignment: CDR1 SEHNR and CDR2 FQNEAQ (reference sequence). The CDR3 length is 16 residues. Deletions cut 3 bases from V and 8 bases from J, with 20 bases between. The CDR3 spells CASSLARGGWDDEQFF. Here the CDR3 DNA reads TGTGCCAGCAGCTTGGCCCGCGGGGGCTGGGACGATGAGCAGTTCTTC.